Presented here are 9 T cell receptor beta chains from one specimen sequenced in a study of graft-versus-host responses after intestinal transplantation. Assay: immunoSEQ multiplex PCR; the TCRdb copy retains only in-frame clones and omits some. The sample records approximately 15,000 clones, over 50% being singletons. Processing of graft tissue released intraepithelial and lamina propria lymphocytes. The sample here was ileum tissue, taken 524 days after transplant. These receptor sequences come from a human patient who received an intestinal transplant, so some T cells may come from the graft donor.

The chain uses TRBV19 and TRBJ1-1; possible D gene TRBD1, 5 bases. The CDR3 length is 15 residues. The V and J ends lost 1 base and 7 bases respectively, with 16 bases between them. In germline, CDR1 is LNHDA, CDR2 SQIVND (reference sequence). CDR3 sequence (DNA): TGTGCCAGTAGTATAGGTTTAGCAGGGCCGCTTGAAGCTTTCTTT. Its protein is CASSIGLAGPLEAFF.

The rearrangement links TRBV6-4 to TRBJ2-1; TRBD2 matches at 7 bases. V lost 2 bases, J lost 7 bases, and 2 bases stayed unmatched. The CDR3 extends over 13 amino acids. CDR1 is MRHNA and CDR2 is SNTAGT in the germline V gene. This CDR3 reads CASSDSGVNEQFF. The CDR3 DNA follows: TGTGCCAGCAGTGACAGCGGGGTGAATGAGCAGTTCTTC.

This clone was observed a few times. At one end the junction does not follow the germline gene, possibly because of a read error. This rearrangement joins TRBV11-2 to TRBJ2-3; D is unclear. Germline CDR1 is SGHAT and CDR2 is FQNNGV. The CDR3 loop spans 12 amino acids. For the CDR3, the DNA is TGTACCAGCTCTCAGGATTCGGATACGCAGTATTTT. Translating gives CTSSQDSDTQYF.

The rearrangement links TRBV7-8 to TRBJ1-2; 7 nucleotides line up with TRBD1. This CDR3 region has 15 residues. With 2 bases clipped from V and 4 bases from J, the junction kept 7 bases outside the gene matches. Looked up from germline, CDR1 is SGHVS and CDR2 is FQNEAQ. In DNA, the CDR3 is TGTGCCAGCAGCTTATTCCGGGACAGTCTCTATGGCTACACCTTC. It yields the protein CASSLFRDSLYGYTF. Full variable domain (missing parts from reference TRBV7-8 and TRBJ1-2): GAGVSQSPRYKVAKRGQDVALRCDPISGHVSLFWYQQALGQGPEFLTYFQNEAQLDKSGLPSDRFFAERPEGSVSTLKIQRTQQEDSAVYLCASSLFRDSLYGYTFGSGTRLTVV.

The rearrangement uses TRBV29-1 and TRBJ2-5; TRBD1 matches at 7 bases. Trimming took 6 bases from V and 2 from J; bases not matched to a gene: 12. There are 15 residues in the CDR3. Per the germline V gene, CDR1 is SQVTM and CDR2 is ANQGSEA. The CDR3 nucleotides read TGCAGCGTGGCCCCAGCTCTGACAGGGCAAGAGACCCAGTACTTC. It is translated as CSVAPALTGQETQYF.

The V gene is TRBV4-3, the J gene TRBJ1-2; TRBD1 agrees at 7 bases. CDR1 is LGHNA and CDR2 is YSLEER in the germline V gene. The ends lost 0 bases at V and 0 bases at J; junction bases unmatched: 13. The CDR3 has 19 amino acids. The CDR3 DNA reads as TGCGCCAGCAGCCAAGAGAATTCCGTCGAGACAGGGCCTAACTATGGCTACACCTTC. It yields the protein CASSQENSVETGPNYGYTF.

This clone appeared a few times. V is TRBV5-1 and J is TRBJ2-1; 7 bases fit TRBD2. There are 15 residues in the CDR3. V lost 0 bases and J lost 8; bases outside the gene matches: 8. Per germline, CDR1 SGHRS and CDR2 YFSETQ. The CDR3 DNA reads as TGCGCCAGCAGCTTGGATGTGGGGGGGGTCGATGAGCAGTTCTTC. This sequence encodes CASSLDVGGVDEQFF.

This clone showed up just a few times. The CDR3 DNA follows: TGTGCCAGCAGCCGCAGCGGGGGTTACGAGCAGTACTTC. Amino acid sequence: CASSRSGGYEQYF. The chain employs TRBV5-8 and TRBJ2-7; 8 positions agree with TRBD2. The CDR3 runs to 13 residues. Germline V lookup: CDR1 SGHTS, CDR2 YDEGEE. The J segment lost 4 bases and the V segment lost 4 bases, leaving 4 bases of the junction unmatched.

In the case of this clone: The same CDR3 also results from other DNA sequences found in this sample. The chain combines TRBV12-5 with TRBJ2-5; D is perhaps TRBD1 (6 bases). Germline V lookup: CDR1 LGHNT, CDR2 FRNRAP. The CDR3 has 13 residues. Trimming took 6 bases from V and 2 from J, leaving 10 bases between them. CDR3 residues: CASGPDSQETQYF. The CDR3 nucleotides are TGTGCTAGTGGGCCGGACAGTCAAGAGACCCAGTACTTC.